A single sample is the source of the 23 T cell receptor beta chains below, sequenced in a study of cytomegalovirus exposure and HLA in healthy donors. Primers included in the PCR were 60 Vbeta and 13 Jbeta primers. Only in-frame clones appear in the TCRdb table, and some are missing; sequencing was by immunoSEQ multiplex PCR. The sample yields 130,000 or so clones, 74% seen once. The sequenced sample was PBMCs. Receptors originate from a male donor in good health and CMV-seronegative.

This clone occurred a few times. This chain uses TRBV19 with TRBJ2-7; 8 bases are shared with TRBD1. The germline V gene has CDR1 LNHDA and CDR2 SQIVND (reference sequence). CDR3 size: 13 residues. The CDR3 DNA follows: TGTGCAACTGGGACAGGTGATCTCTACGAGCAGTACTTC. It codes for CATGTGDLYEQYF.

The chain links TRBV28 to TRBJ1-2; 10 bases line up with TRBD1. CDR1 MDHEN and CDR2 SYDVKM come from the germline V gene. The CDR3 contains 13 residues. The J segment lost 2 bases and the V segment lost 6 bases, leaving 0 bases of the junction unmatched. Written as DNA, the CDR3 is TGTGCCAGCAGGGGACAGGGGAACTATGGCTACACCTTC. It yields the protein CASRGQGNYGYTF.

This clone was seen a handful of times. This sequence joins TRBV2 and TRBJ2-1; D is possibly TRBD2 (5 bases). Trimming took off 6 bases at V and 10 bases at J, with 10 bases between the two ends. Germline V lookup: CDR1 SNHLY, CDR2 FYNNEI. This CDR3 region has 11 residues. The CDR3 sequence is CASREGGEQFF. Here the CDR3 DNA reads TGTGCCAGCAGAGAGGGTGGGGAGCAGTTCTTC. Full variable domain (outside the CDR3, taken from reference TRBV2 and TRBJ2-1): EPEVTQTPSHQVTQMGQEVILRCVPISNHLYFYWYRQILGQKVEFLVSFYNNEISEKSEIFDDQFSVERPDGSNFTLKIRSTKLEDSAMYFCASREGGEQFFGPGTRLTVL.

The chain couples TRBV6-1 to TRBJ2-1; 9 bases fit TRBD2. Unmatched junction bases numbered 3, after V lost 10 bases and J lost 2 bases. CDR3 length equals 13 residues. Germline V CDR1 and CDR2: MNHNS, SASEGT. DNA for the CDR3: TGTGCCACCGCGGGGGGGCCCTACAATGAGCAGTTCTTC. Encoded protein: CATAGGPYNEQFF.

The chain couples TRBV21-1 to TRBJ2-5; the table names TRBD2, a call not compared with the DNA. TRBV21-1 is designated a pseudogene. The CDR3 consists of 15 residues. In DNA, the CDR3 is TGTGCCAGCAGCAAAAGGAGGGGCCAACAAGAGACCCAGTACTTC. The encoded protein is CASSKRRGQQETQYF.

The genes are TRBV6-7 and TRBJ1-5; D remains unclear. TRBV6-7 is filed as an ORF, its function uncertain. Trimming took off 10 bases at V and 3 bases at J, with 13 bases between the two ends. The CDR3 covers 13 residues. This CDR3 reads CATSGRDNQPQHF. CDR3 DNA sequence: TGTGCCACCTCCGGGAGGGACAATCAGCCCCAGCATTTT.

The chain has TRBV7-9 and TRBJ1-6; possible D gene TRBD1, 6 bases. CDR1 and CDR2 from the germline V gene are SEHNR and FQNEAQ (reference sequence). The V end lost 4 bases, the J end lost 7 bases, and 14 bases lay between the germline ends. CDR3 length: 15 amino acids. The CDR3 sequence: CASSSSDRTNSPLHF. In DNA, the CDR3 is TGTGCCAGCAGCTCCTCAGACAGGACCAATTCACCCCTCCACTTT.

This chain links TRBV19 with TRBJ2-7; 9 bases match TRBD2. The junction had 4 bases not matched to a gene; V was cut back by 4 bases and J by 0 bases. The length of the CDR3 is 15 residues. CDR1 is LNHDA and CDR2 is SQIVND in the germline V gene (reference sequence). The CDR3 DNA is TGTGCCAGTAGTAAGACTAGCGGCAACTCCTACGAGCAGTACTTC. Protein product: CASSKTSGNSYEQYF. Complete variable domain (other parts from reference TRBV19 and TRBJ2-7): DGGITQSPKYLFRKEGQNVTLSCEQNLNHDAMYWYRQDPGQGLRLIYYSQIVNDFQKGDIAEGYSVSREKKESFPLTVTSAQKNPTAFYLCASSKTSGNSYEQYFGPGTRLTVT.

This clone was counted once. The CDR3 DNA reads TGTGCCAGCACTATAATACAGGGGACTGAAGCTTTCTTT. Translation: CASTIIQGTEAFF. V gene TRBV11-1 combines with J gene TRBJ1-1; 7 nucleotides agree with TRBD1. Per germline, CDR1 SGHAT and CDR2 FQDESV (reference sequence). V lost 7 bases to trimming and J lost 5 bases; unmatched junction nucleotides: 7. The CDR3 contains 13 residues.

This clone turned up a few times. The rearrangement links TRBV15 to TRBJ2-7; 7 bases are shared with TRBD1. The junction had 10 bases not matched to a gene; V was cut back by 3 bases and J by 5 bases. Germline lookup yields CDR1 LNHNV and CDR2 YYDKDF (reference sequence). CDR3 length: 15 residues. Here the CDR3 DNA reads TGTGCCACCAGCAGTGACGACAGGGTCCGCGACGAGCAGTACTTC. It yields the protein CATSSDDRVRDEQYF.

This sequence joins TRBV15 and TRBJ2-1, with 8 nucleotides matching TRBD1. The V gene's germline CDR1 is LNHNV and CDR2 YYDKDF (reference sequence). With V trimmed by 0 bases and J by 9 bases, 7 bases remained unmatched. The CDR3 runs 15 residues. The CDR3 DNA reads as TGTGCCACCAGCAGAGATCAGGGGGCGTCTTCTGAGCAGTTCTTC. It specifies CATSRDQGASSEQFF.

This chain joins TRBV28 and TRBJ1-3, with a possible D match to TRBD1 (5 bases). This CDR3 is 13 amino acids long. Between the trimmed V and J ends, which lost 4 bases and 7 bases, there was a span of 11 bases. Germline V lookup: CDR1 MDHEN, CDR2 SYDVKM. CDR3 in DNA: TGTGCCAGCAGTTCCAGGGATCGGAACACCATATATTTT. Translation gives CASSSRDRNTIYF.

This chain links TRBV10-3 with TRBJ2-1, with 7 bases that match TRBD2. The CDR3 contains 15 residues. J was trimmed by 7 bases and V by 6 bases; bases with no gene match: 12. Germline V gene lookup returns CDR1 ENHRY and CDR2 SYGVKD. CDR3 residues: CAISPPAGVGNEQFF. In DNA form, the CDR3 reads TGTGCCATCAGCCCTCCGGCGGGAGTCGGTAATGAGCAGTTCTTC.

The CDR3 spells CASSFSDRVYEQYF. As DNA, the CDR3 is TGTGCCAGCAGCTTTTCAGACAGGGTTTACGAGCAGTACTTC. The rearrangement uses TRBV7-2 and TRBJ2-5; TRBD1 aligns across 7 bases. The end of the DNA fits TRBJ2-7 better, so the J call may be wrong. The CDR3 loop spans 14 amino acids. The V gene's germline CDR1 is SGHTA and CDR2 FQGNSA.

The sample holds a few counts of this clone. The V and J genes are TRBV16 and TRBJ1-2; TRBD1 might be the D (5 bases). The V end was cut by 0 bases, the J end by 4 bases, with 9 bases between. The V gene's germline CDR1 is KGHSY and CDR2 FQNENV. This CDR3 is 14 amino acids long. CDR3 in amino acids: CASSQSRGGYGYTF. In nucleotides, the CDR3 is TGTGCCAGCAGCCAATCGCGGGGCGGCTATGGCTACACCTTC.

The chain carries TRBV18 and TRBJ2-7, with 9 bases lining up with TRBD1. The CDR3 covers 14 residues. The V and J ends lost 1 base and 3 bases, in that order; junction bases with no gene match: 1. Germline CDR1 and CDR2: KGHSH and LQKENI. The CDR3 bases are TGTGCCAGCTCACCACAGGGACAGGGCTACGAGCAGTACTTC. Amino acids: CASSPQGQGYEQYF.

V is TRBV29-1 and J is TRBJ1-2, with TRBD1 as a possible D gene (5 bases). Germline V gene data show CDR1 as SQVTM and CDR2 as ANQGSEA. The V and J ends lost 2 bases and 5 bases respectively, with 21 bases between them. This CDR3 spans 16 amino acids. The CDR3 loop reads CSVEWHTTSDSYGYTF. DNA for the CDR3: TGCAGCGTTGAATGGCACACGACAAGCGACAGTTATGGCTACACCTTC.

J is TRBJ1-2 and V is TRBV13; TRBD1 matches 8 bases. The CDR3 spans 14 residues. Germline CDR1 is PRHDT and CDR2 is FYEKMQ (reference sequence). The V gene end was trimmed by 8 bases and the J gene end by 0 bases; junction bases not matched to a gene: 5. CDR3 sequence (DNA): TGTGCCAGCCAACGACAGGGGACTAACTATGGCTACACCTTC. It specifies CASQRQGTNYGYTF.

This clone came up a few times. V usage is TRBV30 and J usage is TRBJ2-7, with 9 bases identical to TRBD1. The V segment lost 5 bases and the J segment 1 base; nucleotides outside the gene matches: 15. Germline values: CDR1 GTSNPN, CDR2 SVGIG (reference sequence). The CDR3 runs to 17 residues. In DNA, the CDR3 is TGTGCCTGGGGTGGAATGTCCGGGACAGGGCCGTCCTACGAGCAGTACTTC. It specifies CAWGGMSGTGPSYEQYF.

This clone was seen a single time. The rearrangement joins TRBV15 to TRBJ2-3; 8 bases align to TRBD1. With V trimmed by 4 bases and J by 5 bases, 5 bases remained unmatched. The CDR3 has 14 residues. The germline gives CDR1 LNHNV, CDR2 YYDKDF (reference sequence). The CDR3 protein is CATSIGQGGDTQYF. CDR3 bases: TGTGCCACCAGCATCGGACAGGGTGGAGATACGCAGTATTTT.

The J gene is TRBJ2-7, the V gene TRBV27; TRBD2 agrees at 8 bases. The V and J ends lost 3 bases and 1 base, in that order; junction bases with no gene match: 14. This CDR3 is 18 amino acids long. Germline values: CDR1 MNHEY, CDR2 SMNVEV (reference sequence). Here the CDR3 DNA reads TGTGCCAGCAGTTTCTTCGGTGGCGGGACTAGGGCGTCCTACGAGCAGTACTTC. Translation: CASSFFGGGTRASYEQYF.

This clone occurred a few times. This chain links TRBV11-2 with TRBJ2-7; D perhaps matches TRBD2 (6 bases). The CDR3 spans 15 residues. Germline loops: CDR1 SGHAT, CDR2 FQNNGV. The V end was cut by 5 bases, the J end by 3 bases, with 17 bases between. For the CDR3, the DNA is TGTGCCAGCAGCACCTTGGGGTGGGGGGACTACGAGCAGTACTTC. Translated, it gives CASSTLGWGDYEQYF.

This chain uses TRBV6-4 with TRBJ1-4; a possible D gene is TRBD1 (5 bases). The length of the CDR3 is 14 residues. From germline, CDR1 is MRHNA and CDR2 SNTAGT. V was cut by 2 bases and J by 7 bases, with 11 bases left in between. CDR3 loop: CASSDPGVGEKLFF. The DNA for the CDR3 is TGTGCCAGCAGTGACCCGGGGGTAGGTGAAAAACTGTTTTTT.